The next 30 T cell receptor beta chains were all read from a single sample in a study of sequential checkpoint blockade in melanoma. Treatment in this sample: randomized to nivolumab then ipilimumab (arm A) or the reverse (arm B). Profiled with immunoSEQ multiplex PCR; TCRdb holds only in-frame clones, not every one. The data contain about 27,000 clones, 70% to 85% of them singletons. The specimen comprised CD8+ T cells sorted from blood (inferred from file names), sampled from a patient given nivolumab and ipilimumab in sequence. These receptors were obtained from a human donor with melanoma.

The chain joins TRBV9 to TRBJ1-2, with unresolved D. With 3 bases removed from V and 4 bases from J, the gap between germline ends came to 10 bases. CDR1 is SGDLS and CDR2 is YYNGEE in the germline V gene. This CDR3 is 13 amino acids long. CDR3 residues: CASSDLGSYGYTF. DNA for the CDR3: TGTGCCAGCAGCGATCTGGGCAGCTATGGCTACACCTTC.

The J gene is TRBJ2-7, the V gene TRBV7-9; 8 bases match TRBD1. In germline, CDR1 is SEHNR, CDR2 FQNEAQ (reference sequence). After removal of 5 bases from V and 3 bases from J, the junction contained 6 bases not matched to a gene. The CDR3 totals 14 residues. In DNA, the CDR3 is TGTGCCAGCAGCGATTTGGACAGGGACTACGAGCAGTACTTC. Protein: CASSDLDRDYEQYF. Looking up the rest from reference TRBV7-9 and TRBJ2-7 gives the full variable domain: DTGVSQNPRHKITKRGQNVTFRCDPISEHNRLYWYRQTLGQGPEFLTYFQNEAQLEKSRLLSDRFSAERPKGSFSTLEIQRTEQGDSAMYLCASSDLDRDYEQYFGPGTRLTVT.

The chain uses TRBV4-1 and TRBJ2-3, with 7 positions matching TRBD2. Trimming at V came to 0 bases and at J to 6 bases, leaving 6 bases not matched to a gene. Per germline, CDR1 MGHRA and CDR2 YSYEKL. This CDR3 has 15 residues. This CDR3 reads CASSQDQLAWDTQYF. The CDR3 DNA sequence: TGCGCCAGCAGCCAAGATCAACTAGCGTGGGATACGCAGTATTTT.

This clone was detected only a few times. This chain links TRBV5-5 with TRBJ2-7, with D maybe TRBD2 (5 bases). The V gene's germline CDR1 is SGHKS and CDR2 YYEKEE (reference sequence). Trimming took 2 bases from V and 0 from J, leaving 12 bases between them. The CDR3 sequence is 15 residues long. In DNA, the CDR3 is TGTGCCAGCAGCTTAAAGAGGGTAGACTCCTACGAGCAGTACTTC. Encoded protein: CASSLKRVDSYEQYF. Full variable domain (remainder filled in from reference TRBV5-5 and TRBJ2-7): DAGVTQSPTHLIKTRGQQVTLRCSPISGHKSVSWYQQVLGQGPQFIFQYYEKEERGRGNFPDRFSARQFPNYSSELNVNALLLGDSALYLCASSLKRVDSYEQYFGPGTRLTVT.

The chain combines TRBV5-4 with TRBJ2-3, with D perhaps TRBD1 (6 bases). The V end was cut by 4 bases, the J end by 0 bases, with 12 bases between. Germline assignment: CDR1 SGHNT and CDR2 YYREEE (reference sequence). The CDR3 has 15 residues. The CDR3 nucleotides are TGTGCCAGCAGCGTTTCCGGGACAAGCACAGATACGCAGTATTTT. Protein: CASSVSGTSTDTQYF.

In nucleotides, the CDR3 is TGTGCCAGCAGCCCGAGCGGGCGAGCGAACACCGGGGAGCTGTTTTTT. This sequence encodes CASSPSGRANTGELFF. The V and J genes are TRBV7-9 and TRBJ2-2; a weak D match, TRBD2 (6 bases). Trimming left V 5 bases short and J 0 bases short, with 13 bases between. CDR1 is SEHNR and CDR2 is FQNEAQ in the germline V gene (reference sequence). The CDR3 is 16 amino acids.

By sample share, this clone is large. CDR3 coding DNA: TGTGCCAGCAGCTTACTCTCGCAGACCTATAATTCACCCCTCCACTTT. As protein: CASSLLSQTYNSPLHF. The chain combines TRBV7-8 with TRBJ1-6, with D uncertain. The CDR3 is 16 residues long. The germline V gene has CDR1 SGHVS and CDR2 FQNEAQ. Trimming removed 2 bases from V and 2 bases from J, with 10 bases in between.

The J gene is TRBJ2-7, the V gene TRBV7-8, with D hard to call. This CDR3 spans 13 amino acids. Germline CDR1 is SGHVS and CDR2 is FQNEAQ. V was cut by 8 bases and J by 2 bases, with 13 bases left in between. The CDR3 sequence is CASFETITYEQYF. CDR3 nucleotide sequence: TGTGCCAGCTTCGAGACAATCACCTACGAGCAGTACTTC. Filled out from reference TRBV7-8 and TRBJ2-7, the complete variable domain reads GAGVSQSPRYKVAKRGQDVALRCDPISGHVSLFWYQQALGQGPEFLTYFQNEAQLDKSGLPSDRFFAERPEGSVSTLKIQRTQQEDSAVYLCASFETITYEQYFGPGTRLTVT.

This clone qualifies as medium-sized. The V gene is TRBV9, the J gene TRBJ1-2; a weak D match, TRBD1 (6 bases). The CDR3 consists of 15 residues. V lost 3 bases and J lost 3, with 15 bases in between. Germline loops: CDR1 SGDLS, CDR2 YYNGEE. For the CDR3, the DNA is TGTGCCAGCAGCGGACACAGGGAAGCGGACTATGGCTACACCTTC. This gives the protein CASSGHREADYGYTF.

This clone was seen more than once but under ten times. The V gene is TRBV4-1, the J gene TRBJ2-7; D perhaps matches TRBD1 (6 bases). The CDR3 length is 15 residues. V was shortened by 3 bases and J by 3 bases, with 15 bases between the two germline ends. Per the germline V gene, CDR1 is MGHRA and CDR2 is YSYEKL. As DNA, the CDR3 is TGCGCCAGCAGCCAGACGGACAGCCCGCACTACGAGCAGTACTTC. Encoded protein: CASSQTDSPHYEQYF.

The chain combines TRBV11-2 with TRBJ2-7; weak D call: TRBD2 (6 bases). Per the germline V gene, CDR1 is SGHAT and CDR2 is FQNNGV. V was cut by 0 bases and J by 3 bases, with 12 bases left in between. The CDR3 runs 15 residues. The CDR3: CASSLDRGTSYEQYF. CDR3 nucleotides: TGTGCCAGCAGCTTAGATCGGGGGACCAGCTACGAGCAGTACTTC.

The rearrangement joins TRBV7-3 to TRBJ2-7; the D gene is possibly TRBD2 (6 bases). CDR1 SGHTA and CDR2 FQGTGA come from the germline V gene. The CDR3 sequence is 14 residues long. V lost 5 bases and J lost 5, with 16 bases in between. The CDR3 spells CASSPDPWGDEQYF. CDR3 DNA sequence: TGTGCCAGCAGCCCGGACCCGTGGGGGGACGAGCAGTACTTC.

This sequence joins TRBV7-9 and TRBJ1-2, with D perhaps TRBD1 (6 bases). The CDR3 totals 14 residues. The V and J ends lost 5 bases and 4 bases respectively, with 14 bases between them. The germline gives CDR1 SEHNR, CDR2 FQNEAQ (reference sequence). CDR3 region: CASSGTGLAYGYTF. The CDR3 nucleotides are TGTGCCAGCAGCGGAACAGGGCTTGCCTATGGCTACACCTTC.

This clone was seen a single time. CDR3 residues: CASKTAKLRETQYF. In nucleotides, the CDR3 is TGTGCCAGCAAGACAGCTAAGTTACGAGAGACCCAGTACTTC. The chain links TRBV6-1 to TRBJ2-5; TRBD1 is a possible D gene (5 bases). The germline gives CDR1 MNHNS, CDR2 SASEGT. This CDR3 spans 14 amino acids. Between the trimmed V and J ends, which lost 7 bases and 4 bases, there was a span of 16 bases.

Turning to this clone: Distinct nucleotide sequences in the sample also encode this CDR3. The rearrangement uses TRBV7-9 and TRBJ2-5; no firm D call. Germline V CDR1 and CDR2: SEHNR, FQNEAQ (reference sequence). The V end lost 5 bases, the J end lost 5 bases, and 9 bases lay between the germline ends. The CDR3 is 12 amino acids. Written as DNA, the CDR3 is TGTGCCAGCAGCCCCTCCGGGGAGACCCAGTACTTC. This gives the protein CASSPSGETQYF.

The genes are TRBV5-1 and TRBJ2-3; tentative D call: TRBD1 (5 bases). This CDR3 is 15 amino acids long. Per the germline V gene, CDR1 is SGHRS and CDR2 is YFSETQ. The germline V and J ends were trimmed by 0 bases and 4 bases, with 12 bases remaining between them. This chain's CDR3 is CASSLEGRVSDTQYF. The CDR3 DNA is TGCGCCAGCAGCTTGGAGGGCAGGGTTTCAGATACGCAGTATTTT.

The genes are TRBV4-2 and TRBJ1-1, with D unclear. The CDR3 is 14 residues long. V gave up 2 bases and J gave up 3 bases, with 10 bases separating them. In germline, CDR1 is LGHNA, CDR2 YNFKEQ. The CDR3 here is CASSQLGGDTEAFF. CDR3 coding DNA: TGTGCCAGCAGCCAACTGGGCGGGGACACTGAAGCTTTCTTT.

This clone has only a few counts. The chain is built from TRBV27 and TRBJ2-1, with 8 nucleotides matching TRBD1. This CDR3 has 15 residues. CDR1 and CDR2 (germline): MNHEY, SMNVEV (reference sequence). V gave up 5 bases and J gave up 6 bases; unmatched junction bases: 9. CDR3 sequence reads: CASSHDRGPPNEQFF. CDR3 bases: TGTGCCAGCAGTCATGACAGGGGTCCTCCCAATGAGCAGTTCTTC.

V is TRBV9 and J is TRBJ2-7; maybe TRBD2 (6 bases). The germline CDR1 and CDR2 sequences are SGDLS and YYNGEE. There are 14 residues in the CDR3. The ends were cut back, 0 bases at V and 2 bases at J, with 9 bases in the middle. As DNA, the CDR3 is TGTGCCAGCAGCGTAGGCGGGGCAGCCTACGAGCAGTACTTC. Its protein is CASSVGGAAYEQYF.

The rearrangement links TRBV6-5 to TRBJ2-2; 8 bases are a match to TRBD1. CDR3 length equals 16 residues. Germline V gives CDR1 MNHEY, CDR2 SVGAGI. Trimming at V came to 2 bases and at J to 5 bases, leaving 7 bases not matched to a gene. CDR3 in DNA: TGTGCCAGCAGTTACGACGACAGGGGCTGGACCGGGGAGCTGTTTTTT. It yields the protein CASSYDDRGWTGELFF.

V gene TRBV19 combines with J gene TRBJ1-5, with D perhaps matching TRBD1 (5 bases). The CDR3 has 14 residues. Between the trimmed V and J ends, which lost 10 bases and 5 bases, there was a span of 18 bases. Germline loops: CDR1 LNHDA, CDR2 SQIVND (reference sequence). CDR3 in amino acids: CATQDGGGYQPQHF. The CDR3 coding sequence is TGTGCCACCCAGGACGGGGGGGGTTATCAGCCCCAGCATTTT.

The rearrangement links TRBV27 to TRBJ2-3; 7 bases align to TRBD2. This CDR3 spans 15 amino acids. After removal of 2 bases from V and 3 bases from J, the junction contained 5 bases not matched to a gene. Per germline, CDR1 MNHEY and CDR2 SMNVEV (reference sequence). The CDR3 nucleotides read TGTGCCAGCAGTTTAAGCGGGGTTTCGACAGATACGCAGTATTTT. Translated, it gives CASSLSGVSTDTQYF.

The rearrangement uses TRBV28 and TRBJ2-7; 8 bases are a match to TRBD2. The CDR3 sequence is 14 residues long. From germline, CDR1 is MDHEN and CDR2 SYDVKM. V was clipped by 6 bases and J by 1 base; unmatched bases: 5. CDR3 coding DNA: TGTGCCAGCAGACTAGCGGAATTTTCCTACGAGCAGTACTTC. This sequence encodes CASRLAEFSYEQYF.

This chain links TRBV9 with TRBJ1-1, with unresolved D. Trimming pared 4 bases from V and 5 bases from J, leaving 15 bases between. The CDR3 is 14 residues long. Germline CDR1 reads SGDLS; CDR2 reads YYNGEE. The CDR3 DNA reads as TGTGCCAGCAGCCCCCGAGCGGTTAATACTGAAGCTTTCTTT. It translates to CASSPRAVNTEAFF.

This clone was observed a single time. The chain combines TRBV7-7 with TRBJ2-1; 8 bases are shared with TRBD2. V lost 5 bases and J lost 7; bases outside the gene matches: 13. The germline gives CDR1 SSHAT, CDR2 FNYEAQ (reference sequence). The CDR3 totals 16 residues. The CDR3 protein is CASSRGGAGYNNEQFF. CDR3 DNA: TGTGCCAGCAGCCGGGGGGGGGCCGGCTACAATAATGAGCAGTTCTTC.

V is TRBV7-6 and J is TRBJ1-1; a possible D gene is TRBD1 (5 bases). The ends were cut back, 3 bases at V and 8 bases at J, with 7 bases in the middle. The CDR3 contains 11 residues. Per the germline V gene, CDR1 is SGHVS and CDR2 is FNYEAQ. The CDR3 coding sequence is TGTGCCAGCAGCTTGGGGGGGGAAGCTTTCTTT. It specifies CASSLGGEAFF.

The rearrangement joins TRBV19 to TRBJ1-5; 7 bases agree with TRBD1. This CDR3 region has 14 residues. Losses at the gene ends were 3 bases for V and 7 bases for J; bases not matched to a gene: 6. Germline V gene sequence: CDR1 LNHDA, CDR2 SQIVND (reference sequence). The CDR3 DNA is TGTGCCAGTAGTATGAAGGGGGCCGGGCAGCCCCAGCATTTT. Protein sequence: CASSMKGAGQPQHF.

The J gene is TRBJ2-1, the V gene TRBV7-7; the D gene is possibly TRBD1 (5 bases). Per germline, CDR1 SSHAT and CDR2 FNYEAQ (reference sequence). CDR3 size: 15 residues. The V gene lost 5 bases and the J gene lost 0 bases, with 11 bases spanning the gap. This CDR3 is CASSPDSSSYNEQFF. The CDR3 region has the DNA TGTGCCAGCAGCCCAGACAGCAGCTCCTACAATGAGCAGTTCTTC. Variable domain in full (rest from reference TRBV7-7 and TRBJ2-1): GAGVSQSPRYKVTKRGQDVTLRCDPISSHATLYWYQQALGQGPEFLTYFNYEAQPDKSGLPSDRFSAERPEGSISTLTIQRTEQRDSAMYRCASSPDSSSYNEQFFGPGTRLTVL.

The CDR3 nucleotides read TGTGCCAGCAGCTTAGTTGGGGAGTCAACTAATGAAAAACTGTTTTTT. Protein: CASSLVGESTNEKLFF. The chain uses TRBV7-9 and TRBJ1-4; D gene ambiguous. The CDR3 is made up of 16 amino acids. Between the trimmed V and J ends, which lost 1 base and 0 bases, there was a span of 9 bases. In germline, CDR1 is SEHNR, CDR2 FQNEAQ (reference sequence).

Here the CDR3 reads CASSPPGLTGNSNQPQHF. CDR3 sequence (DNA): TGTGCCAGCAGTCCGCCGGGGTTGACAGGTAATAGCAATCAGCCCCAGCATTTT. The gene calls are TRBV28 and TRBJ1-5; tentative D call: TRBD1 (6 bases). Germline V gene sequence: CDR1 MDHEN, CDR2 SYDVKM. This CDR3 contains 18 residues. V shed 5 bases and J shed 0 bases, with 20 bases lying between them.